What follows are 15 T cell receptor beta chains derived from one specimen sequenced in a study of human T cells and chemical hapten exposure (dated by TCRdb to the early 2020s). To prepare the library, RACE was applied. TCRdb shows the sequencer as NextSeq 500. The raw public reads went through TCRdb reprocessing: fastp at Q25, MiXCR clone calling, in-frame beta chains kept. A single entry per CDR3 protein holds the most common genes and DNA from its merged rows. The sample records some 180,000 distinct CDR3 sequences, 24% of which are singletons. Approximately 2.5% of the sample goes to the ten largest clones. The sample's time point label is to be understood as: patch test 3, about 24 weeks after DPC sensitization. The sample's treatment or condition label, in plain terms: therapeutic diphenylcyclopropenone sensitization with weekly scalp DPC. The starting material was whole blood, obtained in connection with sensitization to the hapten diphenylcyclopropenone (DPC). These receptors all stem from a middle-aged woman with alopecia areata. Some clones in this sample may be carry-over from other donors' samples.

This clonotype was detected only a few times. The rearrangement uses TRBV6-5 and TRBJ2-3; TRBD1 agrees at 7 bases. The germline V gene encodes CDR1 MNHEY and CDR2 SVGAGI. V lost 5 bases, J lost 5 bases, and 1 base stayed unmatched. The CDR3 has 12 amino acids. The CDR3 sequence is CASSRQGDTQYF. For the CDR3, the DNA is TGTGCCAGCAGTAGACAGGGAGATACGCAGTATTTT.

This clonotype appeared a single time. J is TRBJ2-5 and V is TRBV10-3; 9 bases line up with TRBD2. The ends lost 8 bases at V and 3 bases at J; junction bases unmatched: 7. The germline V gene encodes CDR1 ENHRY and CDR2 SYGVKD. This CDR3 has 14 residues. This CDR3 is CAIAPSGTEETQYF. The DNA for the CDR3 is TGTGCCATCGCCCCTAGCGGGACGGAAGAGACCCAGTACTTC.

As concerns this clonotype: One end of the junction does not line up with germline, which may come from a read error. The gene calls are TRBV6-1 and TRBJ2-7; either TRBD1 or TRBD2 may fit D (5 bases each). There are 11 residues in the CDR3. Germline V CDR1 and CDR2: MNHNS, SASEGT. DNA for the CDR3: TGTGCCAGCGGTGAGGGGTACGAGCAGTACTTC. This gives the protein CASGEGYEQYF.

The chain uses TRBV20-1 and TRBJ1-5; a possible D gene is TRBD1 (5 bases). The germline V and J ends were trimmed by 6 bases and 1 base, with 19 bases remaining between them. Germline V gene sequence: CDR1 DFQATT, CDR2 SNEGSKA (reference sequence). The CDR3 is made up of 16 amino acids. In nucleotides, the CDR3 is TGCAGTGCCCGGATAAGAGGGGAACGGAGCAATCAGCCCCAGCATTTT. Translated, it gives CSARIRGERSNQPQHF.

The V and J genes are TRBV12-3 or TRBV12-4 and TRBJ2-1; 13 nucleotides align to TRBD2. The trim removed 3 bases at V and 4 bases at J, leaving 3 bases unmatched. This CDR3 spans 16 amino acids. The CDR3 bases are TGTGCCAGCAGTTTCCCGGGACTAGCGGGGTACAATGAGCAGTTCTTC. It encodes CASSFPGLAGYNEQFF.

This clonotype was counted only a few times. The CDR3 is CASRRRDRIQETQYF. The CDR3, as DNA: TGTGCCAGCAGGCGCCGGGACAGGATACAAGAGACCCAGTACTTC. This chain uses TRBV27 with TRBJ2-5, with 8 bases lining up with TRBD1. The CDR3 loop spans 15 amino acids. V gave up 6 bases and J gave up 2 bases; unmatched junction bases: 8. Looked up from germline, CDR1 is MNHEY and CDR2 is SMNVEV (reference sequence).

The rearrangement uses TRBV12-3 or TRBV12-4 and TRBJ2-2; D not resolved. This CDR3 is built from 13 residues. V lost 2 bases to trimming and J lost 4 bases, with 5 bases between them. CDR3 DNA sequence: TGTGCCAGCAGTTTAATAGGCACCGGGGAGCTGTTTTTT. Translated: CASSLIGTGELFF.

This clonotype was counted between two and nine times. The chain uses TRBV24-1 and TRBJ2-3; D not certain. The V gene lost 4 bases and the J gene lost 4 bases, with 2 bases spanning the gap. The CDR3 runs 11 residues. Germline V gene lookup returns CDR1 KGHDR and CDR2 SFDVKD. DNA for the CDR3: TGTGCCACCAGTGACCCAGATACGCAGTATTTT. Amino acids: CATSDPDTQYF.

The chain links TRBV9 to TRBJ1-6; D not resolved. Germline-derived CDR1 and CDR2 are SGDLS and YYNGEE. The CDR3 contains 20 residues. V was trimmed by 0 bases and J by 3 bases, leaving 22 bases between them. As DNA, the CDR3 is TGTGCCAGCAGCGTAGTACGGTCGGATGTTCCTCGGGTCTATAATTCACCCCTCCACTTT. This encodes CASSVVRSDVPRVYNSPLHF.

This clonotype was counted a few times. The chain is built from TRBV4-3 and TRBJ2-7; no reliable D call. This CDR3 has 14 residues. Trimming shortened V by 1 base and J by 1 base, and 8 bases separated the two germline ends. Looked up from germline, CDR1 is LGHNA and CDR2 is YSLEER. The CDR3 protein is CASSQGAGSYEQYF. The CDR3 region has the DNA TGCGCCAGCAGCCAAGGAGCAGGTTCCTACGAGCAGTACTTC.

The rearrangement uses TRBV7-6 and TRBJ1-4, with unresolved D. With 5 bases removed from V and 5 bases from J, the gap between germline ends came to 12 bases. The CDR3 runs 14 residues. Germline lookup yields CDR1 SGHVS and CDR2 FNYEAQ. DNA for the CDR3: TGTGCCAGCAGCCGAAGGCCCACGAATGAAAAACTGTTTTTT. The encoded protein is CASSRRPTNEKLFF.

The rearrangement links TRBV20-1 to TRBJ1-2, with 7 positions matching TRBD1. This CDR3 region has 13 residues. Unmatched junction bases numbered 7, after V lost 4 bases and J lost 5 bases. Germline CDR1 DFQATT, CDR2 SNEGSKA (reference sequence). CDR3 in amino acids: CSATGEGAYGYTF. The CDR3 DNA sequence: TGCAGTGCTACAGGGGAGGGGGCTTATGGCTACACCTTC.

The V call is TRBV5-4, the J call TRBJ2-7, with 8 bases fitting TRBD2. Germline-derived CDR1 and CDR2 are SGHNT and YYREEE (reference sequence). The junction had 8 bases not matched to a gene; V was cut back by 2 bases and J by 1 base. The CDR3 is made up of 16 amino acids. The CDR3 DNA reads TGTGCCAGCAGCTTTGGCCCGGGACTAGAATCCTACGAGCAGTACTTC. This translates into CASSFGPGLESYEQYF.

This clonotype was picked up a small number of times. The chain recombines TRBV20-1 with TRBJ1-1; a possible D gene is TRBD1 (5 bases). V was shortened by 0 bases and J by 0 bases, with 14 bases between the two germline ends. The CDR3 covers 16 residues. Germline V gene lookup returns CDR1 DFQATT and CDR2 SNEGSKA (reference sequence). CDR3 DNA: TGCAGTGCTAGAGATCCCACGAAGGGGCTGAACACTGAAGCTTTCTTT. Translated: CSARDPTKGLNTEAFF.

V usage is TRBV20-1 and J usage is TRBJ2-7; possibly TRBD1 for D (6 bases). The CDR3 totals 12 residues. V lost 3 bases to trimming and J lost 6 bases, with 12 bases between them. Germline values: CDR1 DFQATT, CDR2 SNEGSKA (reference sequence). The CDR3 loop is CSASNTGPEQYF. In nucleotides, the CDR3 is TGCAGTGCTAGCAACACAGGGCCCGAGCAGTACTTC.